This T cell receptor (beta chain) stems from a study of patients and donors after allogeneic stem cell transplantation. Via MiXCR, TCRdb re-called the RT-PCR reads, giving one row per CDR3 protein. Of under 200,000 distinct CDR3 sequences detected, approximately 30% appear once; the ten largest clones hold 3.2%. The CDR3 is 14 amino acids. V was pared by 3 bases and J by 4 bases, with 12 bases between. The germline CDR1 and CDR2 sequences are KGHSH and LQKENI. This clonotype was recorded a few times. This chain links TRBV18 with TRBJ1-2; D not certain. Sequenced: blood, either unsorted or a sorted T cell fraction (not recorded which). The TCR comes from a human donor who was either an allogeneic HSCT recipient or a stem cell or donor lymphocyte infusion donor (not recorded which). It is not recorded whose cells these are; they may come from a transplant donor. For the CDR3, the DNA is TGTGCCAGCTCACCGAGCGAGATGGTCTATGGCTACACCTTC. Its protein product is CASSPSEMVYGYTF.